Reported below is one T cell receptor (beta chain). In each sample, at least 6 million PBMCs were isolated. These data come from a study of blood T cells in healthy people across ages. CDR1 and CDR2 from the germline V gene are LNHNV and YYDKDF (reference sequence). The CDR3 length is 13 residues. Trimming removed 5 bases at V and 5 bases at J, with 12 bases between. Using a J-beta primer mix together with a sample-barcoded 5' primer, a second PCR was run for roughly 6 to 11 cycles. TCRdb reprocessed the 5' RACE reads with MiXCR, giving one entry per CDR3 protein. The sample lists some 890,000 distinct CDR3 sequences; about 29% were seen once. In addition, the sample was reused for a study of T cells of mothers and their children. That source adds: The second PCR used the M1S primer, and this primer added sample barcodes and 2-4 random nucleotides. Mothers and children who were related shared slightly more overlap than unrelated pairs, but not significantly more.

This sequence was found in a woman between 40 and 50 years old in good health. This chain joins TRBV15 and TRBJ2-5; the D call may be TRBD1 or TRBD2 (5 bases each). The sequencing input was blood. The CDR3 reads CATSGGTEETQYF. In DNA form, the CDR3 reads TGTGCCACCAGCGGGGGAACCGAGGAGACCCAGTACTTC. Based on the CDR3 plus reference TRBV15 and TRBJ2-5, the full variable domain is DAMVIQNPRYQVTQFGKPVTLSCSQTLNHNVMYWYQQKSSQAPKLLFHYYDKDFNNEADTPDNFQSRRPNTSFCFLDIRSPGLGDTAMYLCATSGGTEETQYFGPGTRLLVL.